Below, 21 T cell receptor beta chains from the same sample are listed, as sequenced in a study of blood T cell repertoires in COVID-19. Some clones are missing from TCRdb's copy, which holds only in-frame ones; the method was immunoSEQ multiplex PCR. The sample has about 200,000 clones, 75% to 85% seen once. Sequenced: PBMCs or T cells enriched from blood (not recorded which). The source of these receptors is a man aged 35-49 years who had recovered from COVID-19.

The J gene is TRBJ2-4, the V gene TRBV11-3; TRBD1 might be the D (6 bases). This CDR3 is 15 amino acids long. Germline CDR1 SGHNT, CDR2 YENEEA. Trimming stripped 4 bases from V and 2 bases from J, with 12 bases between. CDR3 region: CASSSATGPKNIQYF. Here the CDR3 DNA reads TGTGCCAGCAGCTCCGCGACAGGACCCAAAAACATTCAGTACTTC.

This clone was found once. V gene TRBV28 combines with J gene TRBJ1-2; TRBD1 is a possible D gene (6 bases). CDR3 length equals 15 residues. V lost 4 bases to trimming and J lost 0 bases, with 12 bases between them. Germline V gene lookup returns CDR1 MDHEN and CDR2 SYDVKM. CDR3: CASSWSTGPNYGYTF. The CDR3 DNA is TGTGCCAGCAGTTGGTCGACAGGCCCTAACTATGGCTACACCTTC.

The chain uses TRBV11-3 and TRBJ2-3, with D maybe TRBD1 (8 bases). Germline V gene sequence: CDR1 SGHNT, CDR2 YENEEA. The V end was cut by 5 bases, the J end by 4 bases, with 16 bases between. The CDR3 consists of 15 residues. The chain's CDR3 is CASSHRGRVADTQYF. In DNA, the CDR3 is TGTGCCAGCAGCCACAGGGGGAGGGTTGCAGATACGCAGTATTTT.

This sequence joins TRBV5-5 and TRBJ1-2, with TRBD1 as a possible D gene (5 bases). This CDR3 is 12 amino acids long. The germline V gene encodes CDR1 SGHKS and CDR2 YYEKEE (reference sequence). Trimming pared 2 bases from V and 7 bases from J, leaving 9 bases between. DNA of the CDR3: TGTGCCAGCAGCTTCTCGGGGGGTGGCTACACCTTC. Its protein product is CASSFSGGGYTF.

The chain uses TRBV12-1 and TRBJ2-5; the listed D gene, TRBD2, was not tested against the DNA. TRBV12-1 has pseudogene status. The CDR3 has 21 amino acids. CDR3 in DNA: TGTGCCAGCAGCCCTCGACTAGCAGTAGTAGAGGGGGTTGTTTTGTCTGAGACCCAGTACTTC. Protein: CASSPRLAVVEGVVLSETQYF.

This chain joins TRBV3-1 (or the pseudogene TRBV3-2) and TRBJ1-2, with 7 nucleotides matching TRBD1. Unmatched junction bases numbered 4, after V lost 1 base and J lost 8 bases. This CDR3 contains 13 residues. Germline assignment: CDR1 LGHDT and CDR2 YNNKEL (reference sequence). The CDR3 region is CASSQADRAGYTF. CDR3 coding DNA: TGTGCCAGCAGCCAAGCTGACAGGGCGGGCTACACCTTC.

This chain joins TRBV5-1 and TRBJ2-5; 10 bases match TRBD1. Trimming at V came to 1 base and at J to 3 bases, leaving 3 bases not matched to a gene. The CDR3 is made up of 15 amino acids. Germline lookup yields CDR1 SGHRS and CDR2 YFSETQ. The CDR3 nucleotides are TGCGCCAGCAGCTTGAGTGGGACAGGGGAAGAGACCCAGTACTTC. Its translation: CASSLSGTGEETQYF. Variable domain in full (rest from reference TRBV5-1 and TRBJ2-5): KAGVTQTPRYLIKTRGQQVTLSCSPISGHRSVSWYQQTPGQGLQFLFEYFSETQRNKGNFPGRFSGRQFSNSRSEMNVSTLELGDSALYLCASSLSGTGEETQYFGPGTRLLVL.

The gene calls are TRBV6-8 and TRBJ2-7; the D is unclear. Germline assignment: CDR1 MNHGY and CDR2 SAAAGT. Trimming stripped 11 bases from V and 0 bases from J, with 14 bases between. The CDR3 loop spans 13 amino acids. Here the CDR3 DNA reads TGTGCCTCTCAGGTGGAAAGCTCCTACGAGCAGTACGTC. It translates to CASQVESSYEQYV.

This clone was seen many times. V usage is TRBV7-9 and J usage is TRBJ2-6, with D uncertain. This CDR3 has 18 residues. V lost 2 bases to trimming and J lost 0 bases, with 14 bases between them. CDR1 is SEHNR, CDR2 FQNEAQ, per germline (reference sequence). The DNA for the CDR3 is TGTGCCAGCAGCTTACTGAACACCGGAGCCTCTGGGGCCAACGTCCTGACTTTC. It encodes CASSLLNTGASGANVLTF.

The CDR3 loop reads CASSVGRKLAANPQETQYF. In DNA, the CDR3 is TGTGCCAGCAGCGTGGGTAGGAAACTAGCGGCCAATCCCCAAGAGACCCAGTACTTC. The genes are TRBV7-9 and TRBJ2-5, with TRBD2 matching 8 bases. The CDR3 extends over 19 amino acids. V lost 5 bases and J lost 1; bases outside the gene matches: 18. Germline lookup yields CDR1 SEHNR and CDR2 FQNEAQ (reference sequence). The variable domain in full, with the rest retrieved from reference TRBV7-9 and TRBJ2-5, is DTGVSQNPRHKITKRGQNVTFRCDPISEHNRLYWYRQTLGQGPEFLTYFQNEAQLEKSRLLSDRFSAERPKGSFSTLEIQRTEQGDSAMYLCASSVGRKLAANPQETQYFGPGTRLLVL.

V is TRBV28 and J is TRBJ2-5; 9 bases match TRBD2. Germline V gene data show CDR1 as MDHEN and CDR2 as SYDVKM. CDR3 length: 15 amino acids. After removal of 2 bases from V and 3 bases from J, the junction contained 4 bases not matched to a gene. The CDR3 bases are TGTGCCAGCAGTTTAGAGACTAGCGGAAAAGAGACCCAGTACTTC. Protein sequence: CASSLETSGKETQYF. Based on the CDR3 plus reference TRBV28 and TRBJ2-5, the full variable domain is DVKVTQSSRYLVKRTGEKVFLECVQDMDHENMFWYRQDPGLGLRLIYFSYDVKMKEKGDIPEGYSVSREKKERFSLILESASTNQTSMYLCASSLETSGKETQYFGPGTRLLVL.

The chain employs TRBV5-5 and TRBJ2-7; tentatively, D is TRBD1 (5 bases). In germline, CDR1 is SGHKS, CDR2 YYEKEE (reference sequence). The V and J ends lost 1 base and 2 bases respectively, with 7 bases between them. There are 13 residues in the CDR3. CDR3 amino acids: CASSLQGPYEQYV. The CDR3 DNA follows: TGTGCCAGCAGCTTGCAGGGCCCCTACGAGCAGTACGTC.

This chain uses TRBV27 with TRBJ2-7; 11 nucleotides align to TRBD2. V was pared by 5 bases and J by 3 bases, with 18 bases of the junction left unmatched. There are 19 residues in the CDR3. Germline V gene data show CDR1 as MNHEY and CDR2 as SMNVEV (reference sequence). CDR3 in DNA: TGTGCCAGCAGTCCTCATACACTCCCAACTAGCGGGGGAGACTACGAGCAGTACTTC. Encoded protein: CASSPHTLPTSGGDYEQYF.

This rearrangement joins TRBV5-1 to TRBJ2-7, with D possibly matching TRBD1 (5 bases). The germline CDR1 and CDR2 sequences are SGHRS and YFSETQ. The CDR3 consists of 14 residues. The V end lost 1 base, the J end lost 0 bases, and 8 bases lay between the germline ends. In DNA, the CDR3 is TGCGCCAGCAGCTTGCAGGGCCCCTCCTACGAGCAGTACTTC. Protein product: CASSLQGPSYEQYF.

This chain links TRBV7-2 with TRBJ2-1, with 9 bases lining up with TRBD2. The length of the CDR3 is 17 residues. Germline CDR1 SGHTA, CDR2 FQGNSA. After removal of 0 bases from V and 2 bases from J, the junction contained 5 bases not matched to a gene. The CDR3 is CASSLAPSGTAYNEQFF. The CDR3 nucleotides are TGTGCCAGCAGCTTAGCCCCTAGCGGGACCGCCTACAATGAGCAGTTCTTC.

Here the CDR3 DNA reads TGTGCCAGCAGTTTAAGACAGTCGAACACTGAAGCTTTCTTT. Encoded protein: CASSLRQSNTEAFF. V gene TRBV27 combines with J gene TRBJ1-1; TRBD1 might be the D (5 bases). The CDR3 covers 14 residues. Germline V gene lookup returns CDR1 MNHEY and CDR2 SMNVEV (reference sequence). Trimming left V 2 bases short and J 1 base short, with 8 bases between.

This chain links TRBV14 with TRBJ1-6; D not resolved. The CDR3 is 15 amino acids. V was pared by 1 base and J by 0 bases, with 4 bases between. Germline V gene sequence: CDR1 SGHDN, CDR2 FVKESK. This CDR3 is CASSQGSSYNSPLHF. Here the CDR3 DNA reads TGTGCCAGCAGCCAAGGGAGCTCCTATAATTCACCCCTCCACTTT.

J is TRBJ1-2 and V is TRBV10-3, with 10 bases identical to TRBD1. The CDR3 is 17 residues long. Germline V gene lookup returns CDR1 ENHRY and CDR2 SYGVKD. V was clipped by 0 bases and J by 0 bases; unmatched bases: 4. CDR3 sequence (DNA): TGTGCCATCAGTGAGTCTGACAGGGGGCACACTAACTATGGCTACACCTTC. Translated: CAISESDRGHTNYGYTF.

The rearrangement joins TRBV24-1 to TRBJ2-1; TRBD2 aligns across 10 bases. The CDR3 runs to 16 residues. Trimming cost V 2 bases and J 2 bases; bases outside gene matches: 2. CDR1 KGHDR and CDR2 SFDVKD come from the germline V gene. CDR3 loop: CATSDSTSGTYNEQFF. The CDR3, as DNA: TGTGCCACCAGTGATTCTACTAGCGGGACCTACAATGAGCAGTTCTTC.

This chain's CDR3 is CASSPGQGAGEQYF. DNA of the CDR3: TGTGCCAGCAGCCCGGGACAGGGGGCTGGGGAGCAGTACTTC. The chain combines TRBV7-9 with TRBJ2-7; 12 bases align to TRBD1. Germline V gene data show CDR1 as SEHNR and CDR2 as FQNEAQ (reference sequence). J was trimmed by 7 bases and V by 5 bases; bases with no gene match: 6. The CDR3 length is 14 residues.

The rearrangement uses TRBV6-1 and TRBJ2-6; 11 bases agree with TRBD2. This CDR3 comprises 20 residues. CDR1 and CDR2 from the germline V gene are MNHNS and SASEGT. J lost 0 bases, V lost 4 bases, and 11 bases had no gene match. CDR3 bases: TGTGCCAGCAGTGTCCGCCATCGACTAGCGGGATCCTCTGGGGCCAACGTCCTGACTTTC. Translation gives CASSVRHRLAGSSGANVLTF.